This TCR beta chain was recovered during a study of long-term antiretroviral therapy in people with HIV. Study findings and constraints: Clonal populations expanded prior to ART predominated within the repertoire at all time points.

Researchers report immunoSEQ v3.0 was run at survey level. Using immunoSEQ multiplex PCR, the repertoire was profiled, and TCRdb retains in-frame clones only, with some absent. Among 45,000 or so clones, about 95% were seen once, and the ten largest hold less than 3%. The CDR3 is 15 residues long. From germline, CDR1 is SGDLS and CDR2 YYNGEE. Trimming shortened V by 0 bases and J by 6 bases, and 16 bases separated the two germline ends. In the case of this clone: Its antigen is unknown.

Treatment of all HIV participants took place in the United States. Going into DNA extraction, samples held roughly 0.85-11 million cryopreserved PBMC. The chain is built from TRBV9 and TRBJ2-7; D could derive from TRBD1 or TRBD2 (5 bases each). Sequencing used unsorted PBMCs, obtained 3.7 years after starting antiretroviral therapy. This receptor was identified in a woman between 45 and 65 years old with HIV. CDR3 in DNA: TGTGCCAGCAGCGTAGCGTGGGGGATTGGCGCCGAGCAGTACTTC. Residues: CASSVAWGIGAEQYF.